These 26 T cell receptor beta chains were all obtained from the same sample, sequenced in a study of cytomegalovirus exposure and HLA in healthy donors. The PCR used 60 Vbeta and 13 Jbeta primers. Sequencing used immunoSEQ multiplex PCR; TCRdb keeps in-frame clones, though not all of them. The sample lists roughly 140,000 clones, roughly four fifths occurring once. Sequencing was carried out using PBMCs. The origin of the receptors is a man in his forties in good health and CMV-seropositive.

The chain uses TRBV9 and TRBJ2-6, with TRBD1 as a possible D gene (6 bases). V lost 4 bases to trimming and J lost 1 base, with 9 bases between them. Germline V gene sequence: CDR1 SGDLS, CDR2 YYNGEE. The CDR3 extends over 15 amino acids. The CDR3: CASSRQVSGANVLTF. The CDR3 DNA sequence: TGTGCCAGCAGCAGACAGGTTTCTGGGGCCAACGTCCTGACTTTC.

The J gene is TRBJ2-3, the V gene TRBV7-2; 9 bases are shared with TRBD2. The CDR3 has 18 amino acids. CDR1 is SGHTA and CDR2 is FQGNSA in the germline V gene. The V and J ends lost 5 bases and 7 bases, in that order; junction bases with no gene match: 19. DNA for the CDR3: TGTGCCAGCAGCCCACGGGGGGTGGCTAGCGGGATACCCAATACGCAGTATTTT. It codes for CASSPRGVASGIPNTQYF.

The chain recombines TRBV28 with TRBJ1-5; D gene unclear. V gave up 5 bases and J gave up 11 bases, with 13 bases separating them. Germline-derived CDR1 and CDR2 are MDHEN and SYDVKM. The CDR3 consists of 12 residues. The CDR3 loop is CASSPADSSQHF. CDR3 nucleotides: TGTGCCAGCAGTCCGGCCGATAGCTCCCAGCATTTT.

This clone was detected a few times. This chain joins TRBV9 and TRBJ1-5, with TRBD1 matching over 7 bases. The germline CDR1 and CDR2 sequences are SGDLS and YYNGEE. This CDR3 region has 14 residues. J lost 4 bases, V lost 3 bases, and 4 bases had no gene match. The DNA for the CDR3 is TGTGCCAGCAGCGGGGGACAGTCGAATCAGCCCCAGCATTTT. Translation gives CASSGGQSNQPQHF.

This clone came up a few times. The CDR3 sequence: CASCRQGDSGNTIYF. In nucleotides, the CDR3 is TGTGCCAGCTGTAGACAGGGGGACTCTGGAAACACCATATATTTT. The V call is TRBV6-5, the J call TRBJ1-3, with TRBD1 matching over 9 bases. The CDR3 consists of 15 residues. Germline values: CDR1 MNHEY, CDR2 SVGAGI. V lost 8 bases and J lost 0; bases outside the gene matches: 5.

The chain combines TRBV7-9 with TRBJ2-1; TRBD2 might be the D (6 bases). The CDR3 extends over 17 amino acids. V was cut by 5 bases and J by 5 bases, with 22 bases left in between. Germline-derived CDR1 and CDR2 are SEHNR and FQNEAQ (reference sequence). CDR3 in amino acids: CASSPRRELVTNNEQFF. The CDR3 nucleotides read TGTGCCAGCAGCCCTCGACGGGAGTTGGTTACAAACAATGAGCAGTTCTTC.

The genes are TRBV7-2 and TRBJ1-3; D remains unclear. The germline gives CDR1 SGHTA, CDR2 FQGNSA. The CDR3 runs to 15 residues. The V and J ends lost 2 bases and 0 bases respectively, with 8 bases between them. This chain's CDR3 is CASSLSGSSGNTIYF. The CDR3 nucleotides read TGTGCCAGCAGCTTATCGGGAAGCTCTGGAAACACCATATATTTT.

The gene calls are TRBV6-4 and TRBJ2-3; D possibly corresponds to TRBD1 (7 bases). Germline values: CDR1 MRHNA, CDR2 SNTAGT. This CDR3 spans 16 amino acids. V gave up 6 bases and J gave up 3 bases, with 19 bases separating them. The CDR3 sequence is CASSQSPGGGTDTQYF. The CDR3 DNA is TGTGCCAGCAGCCAATCCCCAGGGGGAGGTACAGATACGCAGTATTTT.

The rearrangement links TRBV5-1 to TRBJ2-5; D remains unclear. The germline V and J ends were trimmed by 4 bases and 2 bases, with 12 bases remaining between them. Per the germline V gene, CDR1 is SGHRS and CDR2 is YFSETQ. The CDR3 totals 14 residues. The CDR3 nucleotides read TGCGCCAGCAGCCCGGAGTCAGCACAAGAGACCCAGTACTTC. The encoded protein is CASSPESAQETQYF. Supplemented by reference TRBV5-1 and TRBJ2-5, the full variable domain reads KAGVTQTPRYLIKTRGQQVTLSCSPISGHRSVSWYQQTPGQGLQFLFEYFSETQRNKGNFPGRFSGRQFSNSRSEMNVSTLELGDSALYLCASSPESAQETQYFGPGTRLLVL.

This clone was counted a single time. V gene TRBV18 combines with J gene TRBJ1-5; weak D call: TRBD1 (5 bases). V was shortened by 3 bases and J by 6 bases, with 12 bases between the two germline ends. Germline loops: CDR1 KGHSH, CDR2 LQKENI. The CDR3 consists of 14 residues. The CDR3 nucleotides read TGTGCCAGCTCACCGGGGGGGGGTTTTCAGCCCCAGCATTTT. This translates into CASSPGGGFQPQHF.

The CDR3 DNA reads TGTGCCAGCACAGCGGCAGGGGCCTACAATGAGCAGTTCTTC. Residues: CASTAAGAYNEQFF. The chain recombines TRBV28 with TRBJ2-1, with D maybe TRBD1 (6 bases). This CDR3 comprises 14 residues. V lost 7 bases and J 2 bases, leaving 12 bases between the germline ends. Germline CDR1 reads MDHEN; CDR2 reads SYDVKM. The full variable domain, rest sourced from reference TRBV28 and TRBJ2-1, is DVKVTQSSRYLVKRTGEKVFLECVQDMDHENMFWYRQDPGLGLRLIYFSYDVKMKEKGDIPEGYSVSREKKERFSLILESASTNQTSMYLCASTAAGAYNEQFFGPGTRLTVL.

The gene calls are TRBV9 and TRBJ2-7; perhaps TRBD1 as D (6 bases). The germline V gene has CDR1 SGDLS and CDR2 YYNGEE. The CDR3 spans 13 residues. V lost 7 bases and J 3 bases, leaving 14 bases between the germline ends. This CDR3 is CASDDRTCYEQYF. CDR3 DNA: TGTGCCAGCGACGACAGGACGTGCTACGAGCAGTACTTC.

J is TRBJ2-6 and V is TRBV7-8, with D possibly being TRBD1 (5 bases). The germline V gene encodes CDR1 SGHVS and CDR2 FQNEAQ. V was pared by 5 bases and J by 2 bases, with 10 bases between. The CDR3 consists of 15 residues. In DNA form, the CDR3 reads TGTGCCAGCAGCAAAGCAGGGACTGGGGCCAACGTCCTGACTTTC. It yields the protein CASSKAGTGANVLTF.

The J gene is TRBJ1-1, the V gene TRBV6-1, with TRBD1 matching 7 bases. The CDR3 contains 13 residues. The V and J ends lost 4 bases and 7 bases, in that order; junction bases with no gene match: 6. CDR1 is MNHNS, CDR2 SASEGT, per germline. This chain's CDR3 is CASSGTGAGEAFF. CDR3 sequence (DNA): TGTGCCAGCAGTGGCACAGGGGCGGGTGAAGCTTTCTTT.

The table lists this clone with a count of one. The chain carries TRBV7-6 and TRBJ2-2; 8 positions agree with TRBD2. The CDR3 is 15 amino acids. Germline V gene sequence: CDR1 SGHVS, CDR2 FNYEAQ. With V trimmed by 3 bases and J by 5 bases, 5 bases remained unmatched. This CDR3 is CASSFLAGGTGELFF. CDR3 DNA sequence: TGTGCCAGCAGCTTCCTAGCGGGTGGAACCGGGGAGCTGTTTTTT. Variable domain in full (rest from reference TRBV7-6 and TRBJ2-2): GAGVSQSPRYKVTKRGQDVALRCDPISGHVSLYWYRQALGQGPEFLTYFNYEAQQDKSGLPNDRFSAERPEGSISTLTIQRTEQRDSAMYRCASSFLAGGTGELFFGEGSRLTVL.

This chain links TRBV7-9 with TRBJ1-1; 9 bases line up with TRBD1. CDR1 and CDR2 (germline): SEHNR, FQNEAQ (reference sequence). The CDR3 spans 14 residues. Trimming at V came to 5 bases and at J to 8 bases, leaving 9 bases not matched to a gene. In DNA, the CDR3 is TGTGCCAGCAGCGTACAGCCGACAGGGGGGGAAGCTTTCTTT. Its protein is CASSVQPTGGEAFF.

This chain links TRBV6-5 with TRBJ2-1; 11 bases map to TRBD1. Germline loops: CDR1 MNHEY, CDR2 SVGAGI. With V trimmed by 0 bases and J by 5 bases, 3 bases remained unmatched. This CDR3 has 16 residues. CDR3 bases: TGTGCCAGCAGTTACTCCACGGGACAGGGGGACAATGAGCAGTTCTTC. The encoded protein is CASSYSTGQGDNEQFF.

This clone appeared once. The chain uses TRBV15 and TRBJ2-1; D possibly corresponds to TRBD1 (6 bases). This CDR3 region has 15 residues. From germline, CDR1 is LNHNV and CDR2 YYDKDF (reference sequence). V was clipped by 1 base and J by 6 bases, with 13 bases between them. CDR3 bases: TGTGCCACCAGCAGAGCACCAGGGGAAACCAATGAGCAGTTCTTC. It codes for CATSRAPGETNEQFF.

This clone was detected only a few times. The rearrangement joins TRBV6-1 to TRBJ1-2; TRBD1 aligns across 8 bases. This CDR3 has 14 residues. CDR1 is MNHNS and CDR2 is SASEGT in the germline V gene. V dropped 4 bases and J dropped 3; count of bases not matched to a gene: 4. The CDR3 DNA reads TGTGCCAGCAGTGGCAGGGGGCGCGACTATGGCTACACCTTC. Translating it yields CASSGRGRDYGYTF.

V usage is TRBV14 and J usage is TRBJ2-3; possibly TRBD2 for D (6 bases). Trimming took 5 bases from V and 5 from J, leaving 11 bases between them. The length of the CDR3 is 13 residues. In germline, CDR1 is SGHDN, CDR2 FVKESK. CDR3 bases: TGTGCCAGCAGCACGTCGGGGGTAGATACGCAGTATTTT. It encodes CASSTSGVDTQYF.

J is TRBJ2-1 and V is TRBV5-7; 7 bases agree with TRBD2. TRBV5-7 is identified as an open reading frame with a role that is uncertain. Unmatched junction bases numbered 7, after V lost 2 bases and J lost 8 bases. CDR3 length: 14 amino acids. This CDR3 reads CASSLKAGIDEQFF. DNA of the CDR3: TGTGCCAGCAGCTTAAAAGCGGGGATTGATGAGCAGTTCTTC.

The chain couples TRBV2 to TRBJ2-1; no definite D call. Germline V CDR1 and CDR2: SNHLY, FYNNEI. The CDR3 runs 11 residues. Trimming removed 10 bases at V and 7 bases at J, with 11 bases between. CDR3 sequence (DNA): TGTGCCAATGAGGCGAGGAATGAGCAGTTCTTC. This sequence encodes CANEARNEQFF.

The rearrangement joins TRBV7-3 to TRBJ2-3; TRBD2 matches 8 bases. CDR1 and CDR2 (germline): SGHTA, FQGTGA. The CDR3 contains 17 residues. The trim removed 5 bases at V and 0 bases at J, leaving 10 bases unmatched. The CDR3: CASSQDSLAESTDTQYF. DNA for the CDR3: TGTGCCAGCAGCCAAGATTCACTAGCGGAAAGCACAGATACGCAGTATTTT. Full variable domain (remainder filled in from reference TRBV7-3 and TRBJ2-3): GAGVSQTPSNKVTEKGKYVELRCDPISGHTALYWYRQSLGQGPEFLIYFQGTGAADDSGLPNDRFFAVRPEGSVSTLKIQRTERGDSAVYLCASSQDSLAESTDTQYFGPGTRLTVL.

The gene calls are TRBV5-1 and TRBJ1-5, with 7 bases aligning to TRBD1. Germline V lookup: CDR1 SGHRS, CDR2 YFSETQ. The V segment lost 0 bases and the J segment 3 bases; nucleotides outside the gene matches: 3. The CDR3 contains 15 residues. DNA of the CDR3: TGCGCCAGCAGCTTGGGGCAGGGGGACAATCAGCCCCAGCATTTT. It encodes CASSLGQGDNQPQHF.

V usage is TRBV4-3 and J usage is TRBJ1-6, with TRBD1 matching over 9 bases. The CDR3 totals 15 residues. Germline lookup yields CDR1 LGHNA and CDR2 YSLEER. J lost 5 bases, V lost 4 bases, and 3 bases had no gene match. The CDR3 DNA reads as TGCGCCAGCAGCCGACGGACAGGGGATAATTCACCCCTCCACTTT. It codes for CASSRRTGDNSPLHF.

The genes are TRBV29-1 and TRBJ1-1; maybe TRBD1 (6 bases). Germline CDR1 reads SQVTM; CDR2 reads ANQGSEA. The CDR3 is 13 amino acids. The germline V and J ends were trimmed by 2 bases and 8 bases, with 15 bases remaining between them. CDR3 DNA sequence: TGCAGCGTTGAAAGTCGGGTCGGGACAGAAGCTTTCTTT. Protein sequence: CSVESRVGTEAFF.